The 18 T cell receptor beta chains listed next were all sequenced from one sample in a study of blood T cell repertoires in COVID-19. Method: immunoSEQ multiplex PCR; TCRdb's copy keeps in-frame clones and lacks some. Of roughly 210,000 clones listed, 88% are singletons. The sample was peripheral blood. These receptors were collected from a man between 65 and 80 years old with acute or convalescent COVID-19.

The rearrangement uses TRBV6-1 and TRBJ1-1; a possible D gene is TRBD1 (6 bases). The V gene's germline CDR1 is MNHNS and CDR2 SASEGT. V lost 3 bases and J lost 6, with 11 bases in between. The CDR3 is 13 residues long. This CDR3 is CASSDPGVSEAFF. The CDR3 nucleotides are TGTGCCAGCAGTGATCCAGGGGTATCTGAAGCTTTCTTT.

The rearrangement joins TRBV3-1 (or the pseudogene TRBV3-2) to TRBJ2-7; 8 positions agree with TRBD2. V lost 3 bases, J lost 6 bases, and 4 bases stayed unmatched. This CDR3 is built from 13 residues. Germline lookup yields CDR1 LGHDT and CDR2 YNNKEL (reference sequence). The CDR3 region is CASSQTSVTEQYF. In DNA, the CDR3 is TGTGCCAGCAGCCAGACTAGCGTTACCGAGCAGTACTTC.

Written as DNA, the CDR3 is TGTGCCAGCAGCCTGGACAGGGATAATTCACCCCTCCACTTT. It specifies CASSLDRDNSPLHF. The chain has TRBV6-5 and TRBJ1-6; 8 bases are a match to TRBD1. Germline trimming cut 6 bases from V and 5 bases from J; bases unmatched to any gene: 3. Per germline, CDR1 MNHEY and CDR2 SVGAGI. The CDR3 extends over 14 amino acids.

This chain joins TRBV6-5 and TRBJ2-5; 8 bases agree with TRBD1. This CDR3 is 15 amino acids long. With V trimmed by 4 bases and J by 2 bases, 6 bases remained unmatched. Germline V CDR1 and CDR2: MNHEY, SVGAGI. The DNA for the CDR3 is TGTGCCAGCAGTTGGCAGGGGGCCCCTCAAGAGACCCAGTACTTC. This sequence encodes CASSWQGAPQETQYF.

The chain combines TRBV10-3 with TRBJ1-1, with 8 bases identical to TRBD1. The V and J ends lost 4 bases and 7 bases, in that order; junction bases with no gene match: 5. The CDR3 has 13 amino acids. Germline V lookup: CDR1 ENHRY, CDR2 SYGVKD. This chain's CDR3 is CAISVDDRGEAFF. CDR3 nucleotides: TGTGCCATCAGTGTCGACGACAGGGGTGAAGCTTTCTTT.

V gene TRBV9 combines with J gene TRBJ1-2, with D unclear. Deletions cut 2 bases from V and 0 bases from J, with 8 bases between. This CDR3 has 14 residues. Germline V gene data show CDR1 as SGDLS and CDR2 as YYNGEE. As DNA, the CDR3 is TGTGCCAGCAGCGTGGGCTCAGCTAACTATGGCTACACCTTC. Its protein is CASSVGSANYGYTF.

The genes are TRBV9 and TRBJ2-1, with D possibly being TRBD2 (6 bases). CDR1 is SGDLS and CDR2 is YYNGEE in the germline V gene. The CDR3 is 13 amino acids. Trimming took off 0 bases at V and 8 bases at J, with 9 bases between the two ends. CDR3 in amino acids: CASSVEGGDEQFF. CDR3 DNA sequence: TGTGCCAGCAGCGTAGAGGGCGGGGATGAGCAGTTCTTC.

The CDR3 here is CASSLDGTAYYEQYF. The CDR3, as DNA: TGTGCCAGCAGCTTAGATGGGACAGCCTACTACGAGCAGTACTTC. V usage is TRBV7-2 and J usage is TRBJ2-7; 7 positions agree with TRBD1. J was trimmed by 3 bases and V by 1 base; bases with no gene match: 6. This CDR3 is 15 amino acids long. Germline lookup yields CDR1 SGHTA and CDR2 FQGNSA.

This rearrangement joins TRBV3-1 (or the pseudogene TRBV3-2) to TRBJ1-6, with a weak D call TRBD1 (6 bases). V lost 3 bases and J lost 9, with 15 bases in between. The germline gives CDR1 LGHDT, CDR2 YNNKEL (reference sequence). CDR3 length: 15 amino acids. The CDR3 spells CASSQTTGIPSPLHF. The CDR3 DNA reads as TGTGCCAGCAGCCAGACAACAGGGATCCCTTCACCCCTCCACTTT.

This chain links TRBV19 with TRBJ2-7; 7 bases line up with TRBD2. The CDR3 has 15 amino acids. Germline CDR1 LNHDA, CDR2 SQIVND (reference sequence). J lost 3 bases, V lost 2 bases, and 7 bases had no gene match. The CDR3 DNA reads TGTGCCAGTAGTATATTTGCTAGCGGAAACTACGAGCAGTACTTC. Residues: CASSIFASGNYEQYF.

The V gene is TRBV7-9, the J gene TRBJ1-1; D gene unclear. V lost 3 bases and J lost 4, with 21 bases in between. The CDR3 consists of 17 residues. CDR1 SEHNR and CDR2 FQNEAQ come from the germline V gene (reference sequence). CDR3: CASSLYHTTREVTEAFF. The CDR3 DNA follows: TGTGCCAGCAGCTTGTACCACACTACACGAGAGGTCACTGAAGCTTTCTTT.

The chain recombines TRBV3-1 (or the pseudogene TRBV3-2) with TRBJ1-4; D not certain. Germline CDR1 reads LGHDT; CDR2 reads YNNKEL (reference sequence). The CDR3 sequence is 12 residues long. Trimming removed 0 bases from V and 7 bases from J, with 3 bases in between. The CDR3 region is CASSQDGEKLFF. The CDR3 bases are TGTGCCAGCAGCCAAGACGGTGAAAAACTGTTTTTT.

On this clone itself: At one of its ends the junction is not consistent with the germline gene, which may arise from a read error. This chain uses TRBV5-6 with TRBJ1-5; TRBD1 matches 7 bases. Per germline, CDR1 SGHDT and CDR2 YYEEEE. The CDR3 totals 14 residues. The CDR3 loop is CASSLGQPGEPQHF. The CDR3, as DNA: TGTGCCAGCAGTTTGGGACAGCCGGGGGAGCCCCAGCATTTT. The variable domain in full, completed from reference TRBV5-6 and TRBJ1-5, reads DAGVTQSPTHLIKTRGQQVTLRCSPKSGHDTVSWYQQALGQGPQFIFQYYEEEERQRGNFPDRFSGHQFPNYSSELNVNALLLGDSALYLCASSLGQPGEPQHFGDGTRLSIL.

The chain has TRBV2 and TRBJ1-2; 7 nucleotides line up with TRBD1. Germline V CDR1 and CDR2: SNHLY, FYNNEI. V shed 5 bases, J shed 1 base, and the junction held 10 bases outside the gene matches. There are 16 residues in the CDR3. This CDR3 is CASSPFLGQVNYGYTF. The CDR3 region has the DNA TGTGCCAGCAGTCCCTTCCTCGGACAGGTTAACTATGGCTACACCTTC.

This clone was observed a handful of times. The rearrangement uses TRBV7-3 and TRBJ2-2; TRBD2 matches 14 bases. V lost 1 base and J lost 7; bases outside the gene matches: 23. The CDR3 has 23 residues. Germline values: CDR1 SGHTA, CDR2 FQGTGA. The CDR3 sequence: CASSLIRDMYQPGLAGVGGELFF. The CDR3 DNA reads TGTGCCAGCAGCTTAATACGGGACATGTATCAACCGGGACTAGCGGGAGTAGGCGGGGAGCTGTTTTTT.

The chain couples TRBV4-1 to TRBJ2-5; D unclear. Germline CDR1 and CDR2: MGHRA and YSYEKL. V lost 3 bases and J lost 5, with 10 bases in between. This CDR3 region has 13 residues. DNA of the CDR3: TGCGCCAGCAGCCAGGCCCCTTCCGAGACCCAGTACTTC. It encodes CASSQAPSETQYF.

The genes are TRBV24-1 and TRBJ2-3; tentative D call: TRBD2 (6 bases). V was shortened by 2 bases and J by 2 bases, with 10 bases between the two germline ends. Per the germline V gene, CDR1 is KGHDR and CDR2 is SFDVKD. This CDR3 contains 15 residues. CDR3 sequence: CATSDSGDFTDTQYF. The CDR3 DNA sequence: TGTGCCACCAGTGATTCCGGGGACTTCACAGATACGCAGTATTTT.

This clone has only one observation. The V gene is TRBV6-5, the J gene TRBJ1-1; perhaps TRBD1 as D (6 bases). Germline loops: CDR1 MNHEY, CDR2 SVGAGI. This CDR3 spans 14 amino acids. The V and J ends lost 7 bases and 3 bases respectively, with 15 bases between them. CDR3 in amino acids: CASIGGAGDTEAFF. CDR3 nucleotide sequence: TGTGCCAGCATCGGGGGGGCGGGGGACACTGAAGCTTTCTTT.